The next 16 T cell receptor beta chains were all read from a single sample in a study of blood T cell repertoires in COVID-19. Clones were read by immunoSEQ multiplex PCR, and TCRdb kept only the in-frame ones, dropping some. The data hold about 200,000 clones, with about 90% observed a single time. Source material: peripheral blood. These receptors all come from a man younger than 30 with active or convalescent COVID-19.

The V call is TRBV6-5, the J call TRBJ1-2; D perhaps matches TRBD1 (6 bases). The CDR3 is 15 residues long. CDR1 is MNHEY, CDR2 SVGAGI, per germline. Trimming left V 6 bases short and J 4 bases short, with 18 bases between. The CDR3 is CASSTGYQASYGYTF. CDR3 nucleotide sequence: TGTGCCAGCAGCACAGGGTACCAGGCGTCCTATGGCTACACCTTC.

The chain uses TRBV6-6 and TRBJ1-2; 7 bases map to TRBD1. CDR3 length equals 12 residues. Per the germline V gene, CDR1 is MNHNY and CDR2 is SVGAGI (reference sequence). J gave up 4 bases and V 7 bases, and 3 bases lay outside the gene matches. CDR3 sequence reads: CASKTGTYGYTF. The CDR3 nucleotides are TGTGCCAGCAAGACAGGGACCTATGGCTACACCTTC.

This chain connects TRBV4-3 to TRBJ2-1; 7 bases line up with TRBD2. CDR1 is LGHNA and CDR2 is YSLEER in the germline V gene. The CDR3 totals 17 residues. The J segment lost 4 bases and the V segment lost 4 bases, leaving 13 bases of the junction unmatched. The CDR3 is CASSRGNQLAAYNEQFF. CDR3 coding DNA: TGCGCCAGCAGCCGAGGAAATCAGCTAGCGGCATACAATGAGCAGTTCTTC.

CDR3 region: CASDTGQIKYSNQPQHF. CDR3 nucleotide sequence: TGTGCCAGCGATACGGGACAGATAAAATATAGCAATCAGCCCCAGCATTTT. This sequence joins TRBV11-3 and TRBJ1-5; TRBD1 matches at 7 bases. Germline assignment: CDR1 SGHNT and CDR2 YENEEA. This CDR3 contains 17 residues. Losses at the gene ends were 8 bases for V and 0 bases for J; bases not matched to a gene: 13.

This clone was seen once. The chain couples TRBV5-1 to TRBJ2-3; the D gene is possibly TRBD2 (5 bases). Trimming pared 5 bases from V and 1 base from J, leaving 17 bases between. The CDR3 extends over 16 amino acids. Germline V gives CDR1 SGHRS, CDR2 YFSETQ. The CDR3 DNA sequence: TGCGCCAGCAGGTTCCCTCAATCGAGGGGCACAGATACGCAGTATTTT. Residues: CASRFPQSRGTDTQYF.

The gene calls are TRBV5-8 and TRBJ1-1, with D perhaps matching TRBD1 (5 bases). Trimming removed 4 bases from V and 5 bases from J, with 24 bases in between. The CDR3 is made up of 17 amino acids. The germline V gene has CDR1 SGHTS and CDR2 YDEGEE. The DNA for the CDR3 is TGTGCCAGCAGCCGGGACTTTGGCCCCTCGGGGAGGACTGAAGCTTTCTTT. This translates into CASSRDFGPSGRTEAFF.

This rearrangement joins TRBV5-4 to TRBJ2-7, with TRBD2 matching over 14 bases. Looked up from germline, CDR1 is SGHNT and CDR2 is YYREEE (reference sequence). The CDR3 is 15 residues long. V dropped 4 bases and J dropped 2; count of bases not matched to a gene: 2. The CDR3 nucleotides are TGTGCCAGCAGCGCGGGACTAGCGGGAGCCTACGAGCAGTACTTC. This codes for CASSAGLAGAYEQYF.

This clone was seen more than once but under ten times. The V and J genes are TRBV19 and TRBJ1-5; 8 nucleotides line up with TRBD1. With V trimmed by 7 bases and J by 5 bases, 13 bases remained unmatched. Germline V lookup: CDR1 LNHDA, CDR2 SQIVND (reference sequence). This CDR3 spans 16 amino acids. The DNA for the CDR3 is TGTGCCAGTAATATGCCAGGACAGGGTGGGGATCAGCCCCAGCATTTT. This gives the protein CASNMPGQGGDQPQHF.

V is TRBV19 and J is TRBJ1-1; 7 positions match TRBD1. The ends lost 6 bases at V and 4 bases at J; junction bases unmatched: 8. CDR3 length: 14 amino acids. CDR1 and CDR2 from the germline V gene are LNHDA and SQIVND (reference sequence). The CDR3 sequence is CASRSSNRGTEAFF. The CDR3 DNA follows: TGTGCCAGTAGATCCTCCAACAGGGGCACTGAAGCTTTCTTT.

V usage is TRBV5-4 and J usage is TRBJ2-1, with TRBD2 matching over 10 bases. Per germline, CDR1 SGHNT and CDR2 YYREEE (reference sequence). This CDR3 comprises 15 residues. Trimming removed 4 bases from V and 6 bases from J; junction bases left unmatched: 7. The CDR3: CASSASGLAFNEQFF. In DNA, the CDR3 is TGTGCCAGCAGCGCCTCGGGACTAGCGTTCAATGAGCAGTTCTTC.

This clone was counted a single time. CDR3 loop: CASSSSGLARYNEQFF. The CDR3 region has the DNA TGTGCCAGCAGCAGCTCGGGACTAGCGCGCTACAATGAGCAGTTCTTC. This chain uses TRBV5-5 with TRBJ2-1; 10 nucleotides match TRBD2. V shed 4 bases and J 3 bases; nucleotides not matched to a gene: 7. Germline V gene sequence: CDR1 SGHKS, CDR2 YYEKEE (reference sequence). CDR3 length: 16 residues.

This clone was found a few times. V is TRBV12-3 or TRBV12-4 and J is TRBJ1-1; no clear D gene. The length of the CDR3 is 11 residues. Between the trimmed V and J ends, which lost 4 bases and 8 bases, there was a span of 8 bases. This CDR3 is CASSSGREAFF. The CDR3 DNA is TGTGCCAGCAGTTCCGGGAGAGAAGCTTTCTTT.

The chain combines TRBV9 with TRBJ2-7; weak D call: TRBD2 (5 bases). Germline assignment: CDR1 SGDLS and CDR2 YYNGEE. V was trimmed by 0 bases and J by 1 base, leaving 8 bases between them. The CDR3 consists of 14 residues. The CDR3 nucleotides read TGTGCCAGCAGCGTAGACGGGGAATCCTACGAGCAGTACTTC. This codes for CASSVDGESYEQYF.

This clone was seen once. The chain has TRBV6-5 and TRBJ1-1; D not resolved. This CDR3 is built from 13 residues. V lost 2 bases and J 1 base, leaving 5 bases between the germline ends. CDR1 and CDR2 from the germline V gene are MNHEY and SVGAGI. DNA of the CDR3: TGTGCCAGCAGTTACGAGAAGAACACTGAAGCTTTCTTT. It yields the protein CASSYEKNTEAFF.

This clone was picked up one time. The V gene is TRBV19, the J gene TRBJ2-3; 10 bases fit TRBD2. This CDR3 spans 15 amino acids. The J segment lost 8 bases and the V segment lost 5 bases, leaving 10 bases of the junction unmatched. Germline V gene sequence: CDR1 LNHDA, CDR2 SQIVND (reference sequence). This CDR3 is CASSVTAGLAITQYF. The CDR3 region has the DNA TGTGCCAGTAGTGTAACGGCGGGACTAGCGATTACGCAGTATTTT.

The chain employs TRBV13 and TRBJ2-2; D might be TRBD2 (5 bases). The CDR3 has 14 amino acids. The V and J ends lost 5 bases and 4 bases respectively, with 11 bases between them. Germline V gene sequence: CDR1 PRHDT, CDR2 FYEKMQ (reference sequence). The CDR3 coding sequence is TGTGCCAGCAGCGGCGGACTTACCACCGGGGAGCTGTTTTTT. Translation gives CASSGGLTTGELFF.